This T cell receptor beta chain was profiled in a study of blood T cell repertoires in COVID-19 (dated by TCRdb to 2018 to 2020). Study-wide context: Samples covering the acute and convalescent phases of COVID-19 were provided by collaborators in the United States, Italy and Spain. The material from the prospective study consisted of cDNA or gDNA derived from T cells, B-cell-depleted T cells, or PBMCs. The dataset comprised deeply sampled blood TCRbeta repertoires from subjects exposed to, actively infected with, or recovered from COVID-19. The repertoires were released in a freely available public database meant as a resource for research on the immune response to SARS-CoV-2. The samples were drawn from two sources: the first 160 participants of the ongoing ImmuneRACE study, and 1,000 to 1,500 subjects contributed by 6 global collaborators. Nearly every sample came with metadata listing a de-identified subject ID, COVID-19 status, age in years and sex. Where HLA class I and class II types were available, the types were taken from metadata supplied by the sample provider, not from assay-based typing.

Study-level results and caveats: The amount of clinical and demographic metadata varied by source and participant and was provided uncurated.

TCRbeta CDR3 regions were amplified from genomic DNA by means of the immunoSEQ Assay, a bias-controlled multiplex PCR. The authors' analysis ran thus. Within the assay, amplification of reference gene primers was used to estimate how many nucleated cells each sample contained. Sequence reads were collapsed and filtered to measure the absolute abundance of every unique TCRbeta CDR3 rearrangement. Productive Simpson clonality was computed per sample as the square root of Simpson's diversity index over productive rearrangements. TCRdb retrieved this table from immuneACCESS and kept in-frame rearrangements only. Not all clones are present; in checked studies, unresolved V genes account for under half, and no reason is known for the remainder. That table gives V, J and clone size, and the DNA gave D and trimming. The sample contains 70,000 or so clones, 86% of them found a single time. The ten largest clones represent just under 2% of the sample.

Collaborating institutions collected whole blood in K2EDTA tubes following their own protocols. For TCRbeta analysis, collaborators shipped samples in one of three forms: frozen whole blood, isolated PBMCs, or DNA extracted from either of those sample types. This clone was counted only a few times. Its cognate antigen has yet to be identified. Base qualities were left out, and no much larger clone turns up one base away. CDR1 and CDR2 are read off the germline V gene as SGHTA and FQGNSA. V and J are truncated by 2 bases and 1 base respectively, leaving an intervening sequence of 9 bases. Including the terminal cysteine and phenylalanine, the CDR3 comprises 15 residues. Of all the DNA, just the CDR3 is kept, 45 bases in frame from base 1.

Specimen: peripheral blood. The V and J segments used are TRBV7-2 and TRBJ1-5; a confident D gene designation cannot be given. This TCR derives from a man aged 25 to 40 with acute or convalescent COVID-19. The nucleotide sequence is TGTGCCAGCAGCTTAAGTGGCGGAAGCAATCAGCCCCAGCATTTT. Its product reads: CASSLSGGSNQPQHF.